This TCR beta chain was sequenced in a study of T cell changes during pregnancy in multiple sclerosis. Assay: immunoSEQ multiplex PCR; the TCRdb copy retains only in-frame clones and omits some. The sample lists 81,000 or so clones; 91% were seen once. The V segment lost 3 bases and the J segment 7 bases; nucleotides outside the gene matches: 6. The CDR3 consists of 14 residues. The germline V gene has CDR1 MDHEN and CDR2 SYDVKM. This chain joins TRBV28 and TRBJ2-3, with 8 bases aligning to TRBD1. The receptor comes from a female donor in good health, serving as a control in a pregnancy study. Some clones in this sample may be carry-over from other donors' samples. The sample consisted of PBMCs, taken in the first trimester of pregnancy. CDR3 nucleotides: TGTGCCAGCAGTTTCCCCCAGGGGGCTTATACGCAGTATTTT. This encodes CASSFPQGAYTQYF.